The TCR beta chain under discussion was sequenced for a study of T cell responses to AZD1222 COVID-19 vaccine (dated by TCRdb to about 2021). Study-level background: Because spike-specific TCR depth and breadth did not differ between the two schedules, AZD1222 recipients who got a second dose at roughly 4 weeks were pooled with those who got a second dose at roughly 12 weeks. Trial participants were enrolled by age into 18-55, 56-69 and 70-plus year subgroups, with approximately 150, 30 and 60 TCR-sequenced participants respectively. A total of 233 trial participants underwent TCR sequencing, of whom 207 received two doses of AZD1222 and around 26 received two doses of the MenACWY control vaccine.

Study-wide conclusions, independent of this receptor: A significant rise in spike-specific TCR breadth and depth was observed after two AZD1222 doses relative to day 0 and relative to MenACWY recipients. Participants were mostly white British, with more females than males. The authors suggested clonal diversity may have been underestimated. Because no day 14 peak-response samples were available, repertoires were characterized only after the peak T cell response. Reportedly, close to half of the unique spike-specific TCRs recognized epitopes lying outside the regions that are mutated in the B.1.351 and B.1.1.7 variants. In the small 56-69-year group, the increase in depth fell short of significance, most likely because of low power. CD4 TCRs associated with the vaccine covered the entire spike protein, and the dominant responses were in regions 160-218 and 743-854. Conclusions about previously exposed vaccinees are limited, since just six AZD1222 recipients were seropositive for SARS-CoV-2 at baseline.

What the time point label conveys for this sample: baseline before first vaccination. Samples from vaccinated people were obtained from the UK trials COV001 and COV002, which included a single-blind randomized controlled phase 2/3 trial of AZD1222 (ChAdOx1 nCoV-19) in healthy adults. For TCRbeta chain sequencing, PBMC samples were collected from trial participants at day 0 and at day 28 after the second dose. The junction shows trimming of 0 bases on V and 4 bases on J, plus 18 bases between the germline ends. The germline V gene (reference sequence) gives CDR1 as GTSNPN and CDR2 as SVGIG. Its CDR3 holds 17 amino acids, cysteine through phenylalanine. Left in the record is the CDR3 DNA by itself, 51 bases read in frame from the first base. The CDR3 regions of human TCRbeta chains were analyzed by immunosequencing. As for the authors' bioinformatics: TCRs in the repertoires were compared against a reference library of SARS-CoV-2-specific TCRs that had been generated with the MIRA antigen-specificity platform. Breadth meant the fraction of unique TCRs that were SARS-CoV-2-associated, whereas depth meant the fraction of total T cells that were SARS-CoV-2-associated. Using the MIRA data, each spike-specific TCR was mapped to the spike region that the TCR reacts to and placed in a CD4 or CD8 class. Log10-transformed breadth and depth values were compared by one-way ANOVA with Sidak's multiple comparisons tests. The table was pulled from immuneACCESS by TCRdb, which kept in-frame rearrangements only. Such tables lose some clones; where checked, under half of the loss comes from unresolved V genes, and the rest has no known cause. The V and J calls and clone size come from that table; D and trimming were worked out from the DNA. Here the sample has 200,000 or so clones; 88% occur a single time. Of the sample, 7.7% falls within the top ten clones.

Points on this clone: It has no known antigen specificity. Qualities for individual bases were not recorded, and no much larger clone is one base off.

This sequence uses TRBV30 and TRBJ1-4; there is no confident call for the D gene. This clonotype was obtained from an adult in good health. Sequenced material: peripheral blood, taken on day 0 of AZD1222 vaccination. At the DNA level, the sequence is TGTGCCTGGAGTGTACTATTCGGAGGGCCCCGTAATGAAAAACTGTTTTTT. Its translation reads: CAWSVLFGGPRNEKLFF.